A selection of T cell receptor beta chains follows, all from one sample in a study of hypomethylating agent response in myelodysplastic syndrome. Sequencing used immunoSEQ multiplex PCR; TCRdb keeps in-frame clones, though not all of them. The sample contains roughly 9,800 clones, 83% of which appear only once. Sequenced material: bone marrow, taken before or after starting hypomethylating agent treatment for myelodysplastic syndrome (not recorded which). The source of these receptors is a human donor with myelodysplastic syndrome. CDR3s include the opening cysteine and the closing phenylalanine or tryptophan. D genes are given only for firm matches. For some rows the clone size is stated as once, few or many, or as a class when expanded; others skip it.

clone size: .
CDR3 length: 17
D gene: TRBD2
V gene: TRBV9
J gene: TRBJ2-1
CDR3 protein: CASSVAPSGRPGNEQFF
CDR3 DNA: TGTGCCAGCAGCGTAGCGCCCAGCGGGAGACCGGGCAATGAGCAGTTCTTC

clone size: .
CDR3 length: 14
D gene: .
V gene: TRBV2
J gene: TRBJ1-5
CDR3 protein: CASRSRASNQPQHF
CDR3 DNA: TGTGCCAGCAGGTCCCGGGCGAGCAATCAGCCCCAGCATTTT

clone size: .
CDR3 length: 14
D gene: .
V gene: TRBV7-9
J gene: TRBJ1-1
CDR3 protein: CASSLVQGNTEAFF
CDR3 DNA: TGTGCCAGCAGCTTGGTACAGGGGAACACTGAAGCTTTCTTT

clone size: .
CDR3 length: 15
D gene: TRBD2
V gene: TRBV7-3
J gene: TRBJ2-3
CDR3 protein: CASSRSGIGTDTQYF
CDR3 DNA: TGTGCCAGCAGCCGTAGCGGGATAGGCACAGATACGCAGTATTTT

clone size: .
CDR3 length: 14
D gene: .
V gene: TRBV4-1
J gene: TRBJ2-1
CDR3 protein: CASSRGTPRHEQFF
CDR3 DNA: TGCGCCAGCAGCCGGGGGACTCCCCGCCATGAGCAGTTCTTC

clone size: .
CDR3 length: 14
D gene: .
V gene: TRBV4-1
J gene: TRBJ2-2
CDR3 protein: CASSQENSGGELFF
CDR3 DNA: TGCGCCAGCAGCCAAGAGAATAGCGGCGGGGAGCTGTTTTTT

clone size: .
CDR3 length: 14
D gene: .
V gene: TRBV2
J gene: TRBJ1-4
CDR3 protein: CASSWGATNEKLFF
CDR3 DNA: TGTGCCAGCAGTTGGGGTGCAACTAATGAAAAACTGTTTTTT

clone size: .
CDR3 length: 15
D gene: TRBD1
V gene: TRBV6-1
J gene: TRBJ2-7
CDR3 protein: CASTTQGVNSYEQYF
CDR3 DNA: TGTGCCAGCACCACCCAGGGGGTTAACTCCTACGAGCAGTACTTC

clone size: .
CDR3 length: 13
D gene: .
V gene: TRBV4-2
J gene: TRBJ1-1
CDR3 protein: CASSQDRGTEAFF
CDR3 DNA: TGTGCCAGCAGCCAAGATCGGGGGACTGAAGCTTTCTTT

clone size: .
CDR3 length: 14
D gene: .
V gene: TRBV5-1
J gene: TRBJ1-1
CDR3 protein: CASSLRSGLTEAFF
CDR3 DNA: TGCGCCAGCAGCCTCCGGTCAGGATTGACTGAAGCTTTCTTT

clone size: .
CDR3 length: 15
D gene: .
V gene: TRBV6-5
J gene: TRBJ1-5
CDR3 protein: CASSYSFGGNQPQHF
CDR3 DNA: TGTGCCAGCAGTTACTCATTTGGAGGCAATCAGCCCCAGCATTTT

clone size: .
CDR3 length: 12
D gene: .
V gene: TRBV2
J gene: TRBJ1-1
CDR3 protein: CASQDTNTEAFF
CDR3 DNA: TGTGCCAGCCAGGATACGAACACTGAAGCTTTCTTT

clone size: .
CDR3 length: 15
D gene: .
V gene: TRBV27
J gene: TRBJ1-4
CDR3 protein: CASRQRAGKGEKLFF
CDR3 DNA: TGTGCCAGCCGACAAAGGGCGGGGAAAGGAGAAAAACTGTTTTTT

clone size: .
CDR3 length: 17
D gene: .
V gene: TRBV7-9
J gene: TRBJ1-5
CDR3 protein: CASSLGGDFYSNQPQHF
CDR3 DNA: TGTGCCAGCAGCTTAGGCGGGGACTTCTATAGCAATCAGCCCCAGCATTTT

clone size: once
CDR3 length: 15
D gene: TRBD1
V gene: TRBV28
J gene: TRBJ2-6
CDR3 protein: CASSRQGSGANVLTF
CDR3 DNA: TGTGCCAGCAGTCGACAGGGGTCGGGGGCCAACGTCCTGACTTTC

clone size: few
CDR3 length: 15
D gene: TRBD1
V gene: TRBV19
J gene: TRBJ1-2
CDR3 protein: CASRDTTGVNYGYTF
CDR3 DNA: TGTGCCAGTAGGGACACGACAGGGGTGAACTATGGCTACACCTTC

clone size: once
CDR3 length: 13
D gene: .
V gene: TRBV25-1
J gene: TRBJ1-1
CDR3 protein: CASSRALNTEAFF
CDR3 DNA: TGTGCCAGCAGCAGGGCTCTGAACACTGAAGCTTTCTTT

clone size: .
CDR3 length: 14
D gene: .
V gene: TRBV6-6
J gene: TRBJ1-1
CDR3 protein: CASSYGQANTEAFF
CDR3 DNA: TGTGCCAGCAGTTACGGACAAGCAAACACTGAAGCTTTCTTT

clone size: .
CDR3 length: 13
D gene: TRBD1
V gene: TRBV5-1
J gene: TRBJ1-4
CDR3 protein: CASSRGQNEKLFF
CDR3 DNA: TGCGCCAGCAGCCGGGGACAGAATGAAAAACTGTTTTTT

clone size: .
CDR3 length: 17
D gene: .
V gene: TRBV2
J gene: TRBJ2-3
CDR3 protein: CASSEVRGAPVADTQYF
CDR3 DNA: TGTGCCAGCAGTGAAGTCCGGGGGGCCCCTGTTGCAGATACGCAGTATTTT

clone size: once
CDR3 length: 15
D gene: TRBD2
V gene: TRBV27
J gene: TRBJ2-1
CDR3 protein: CASSSGLAGKGEQFF
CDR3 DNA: TGTGCCAGCAGTTCGGGACTAGCGGGAAAGGGTGAGCAGTTCTTC

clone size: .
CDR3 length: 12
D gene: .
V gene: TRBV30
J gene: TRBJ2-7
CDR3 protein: CAWSVGGGEQYF
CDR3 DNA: TGTGCCTGGAGTGTAGGGGGGGGCGAGCAGTACTTC

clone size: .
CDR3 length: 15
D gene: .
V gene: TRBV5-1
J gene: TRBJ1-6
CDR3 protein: CASSLDGHYNSPLHF
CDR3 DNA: TGCGCCAGCAGCTTGGACGGACATTATAATTCACCCCTCCACTTT

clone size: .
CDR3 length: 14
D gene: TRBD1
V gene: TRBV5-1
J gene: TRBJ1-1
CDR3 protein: CASSSGGWNTEAFF
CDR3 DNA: TGCGCCAGCAGCTCAGGGGGCTGGAACACTGAAGCTTTCTTT

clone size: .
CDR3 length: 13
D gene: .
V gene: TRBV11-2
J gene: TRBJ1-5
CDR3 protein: CASSLDGHQPQHF
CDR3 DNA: TGTGCCAGCAGCTTAGATGGCCATCAGCCCCAGCATTTT

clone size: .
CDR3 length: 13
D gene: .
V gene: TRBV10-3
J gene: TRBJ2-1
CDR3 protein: CAISVSGWDEQFF
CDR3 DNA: TGTGCCATCAGTGTTTCAGGGTGGGATGAGCAGTTCTTC